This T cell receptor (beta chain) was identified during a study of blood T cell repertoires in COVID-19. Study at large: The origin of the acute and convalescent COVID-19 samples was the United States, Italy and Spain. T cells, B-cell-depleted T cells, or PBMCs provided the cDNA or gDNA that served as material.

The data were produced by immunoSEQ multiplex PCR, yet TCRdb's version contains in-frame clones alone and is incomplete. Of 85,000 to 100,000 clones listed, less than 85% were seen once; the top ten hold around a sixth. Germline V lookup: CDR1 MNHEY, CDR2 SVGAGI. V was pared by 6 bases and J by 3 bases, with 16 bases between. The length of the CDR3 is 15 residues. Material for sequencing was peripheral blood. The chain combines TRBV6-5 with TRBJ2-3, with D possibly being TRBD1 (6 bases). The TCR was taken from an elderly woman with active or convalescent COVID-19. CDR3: CASRSGGAWTDTQYF. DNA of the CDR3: TGTGCCAGCAGGAGTGGGGGCGCATGGACAGATACGCAGTATTTT.